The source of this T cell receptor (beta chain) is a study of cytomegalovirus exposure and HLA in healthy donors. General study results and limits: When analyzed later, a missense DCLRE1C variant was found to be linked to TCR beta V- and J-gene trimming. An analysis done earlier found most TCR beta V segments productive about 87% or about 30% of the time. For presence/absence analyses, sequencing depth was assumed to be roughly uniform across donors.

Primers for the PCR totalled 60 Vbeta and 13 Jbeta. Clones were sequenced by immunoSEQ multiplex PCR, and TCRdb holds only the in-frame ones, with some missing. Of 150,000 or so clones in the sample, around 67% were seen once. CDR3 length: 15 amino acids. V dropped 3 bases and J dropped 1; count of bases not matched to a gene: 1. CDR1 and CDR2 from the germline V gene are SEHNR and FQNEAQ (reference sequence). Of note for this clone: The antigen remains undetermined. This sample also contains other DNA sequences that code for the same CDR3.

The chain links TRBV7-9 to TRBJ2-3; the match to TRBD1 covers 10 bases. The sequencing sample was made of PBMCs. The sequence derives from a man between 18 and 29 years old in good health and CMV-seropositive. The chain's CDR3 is CASSFGTGGTDTQYF. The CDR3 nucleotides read TGTGCCAGCAGCTTTGGGACAGGGGGCACAGATACGCAGTATTTT. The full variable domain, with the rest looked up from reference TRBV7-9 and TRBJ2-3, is DTGVSQNPRHKITKRGQNVTFRCDPISEHNRLYWYRQTLGQGPEFLTYFQNEAQLEKSRLLSDRFSAERPKGSFSTLEIQRTEQGDSAMYLCASSFGTGGTDTQYFGPGTRLTVL.